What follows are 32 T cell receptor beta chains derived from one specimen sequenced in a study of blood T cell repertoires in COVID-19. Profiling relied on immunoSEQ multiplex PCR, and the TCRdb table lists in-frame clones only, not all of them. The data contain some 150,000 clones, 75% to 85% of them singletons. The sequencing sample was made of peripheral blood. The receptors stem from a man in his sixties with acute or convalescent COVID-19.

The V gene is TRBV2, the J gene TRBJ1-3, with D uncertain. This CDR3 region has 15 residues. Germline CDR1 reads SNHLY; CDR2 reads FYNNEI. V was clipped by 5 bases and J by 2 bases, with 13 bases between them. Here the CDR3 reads CASSNAGNTGNTIYF. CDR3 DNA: TGTGCCAGCAGTAACGCCGGGAACACTGGAAACACCATATATTTT.

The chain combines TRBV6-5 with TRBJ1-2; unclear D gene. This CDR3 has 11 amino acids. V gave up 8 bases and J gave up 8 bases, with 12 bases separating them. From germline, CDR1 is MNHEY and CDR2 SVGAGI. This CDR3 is CASWGGEGYTF. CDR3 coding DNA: TGTGCCAGCTGGGGAGGTGAGGGCTACACCTTC.

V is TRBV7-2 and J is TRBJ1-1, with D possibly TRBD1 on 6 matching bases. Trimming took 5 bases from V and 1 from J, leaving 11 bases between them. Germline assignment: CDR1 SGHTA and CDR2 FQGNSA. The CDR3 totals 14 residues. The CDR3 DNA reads TGTGCCAGCAGCCTAGACAGGTGGAACACTGAAGCTTTCTTT. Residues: CASSLDRWNTEAFF.

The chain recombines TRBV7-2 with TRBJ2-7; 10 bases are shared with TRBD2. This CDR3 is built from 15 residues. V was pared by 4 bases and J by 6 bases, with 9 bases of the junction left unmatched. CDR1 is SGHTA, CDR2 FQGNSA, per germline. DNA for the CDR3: TGTGCCAGCAGCTATGATTTAGCGGGGGGAAGCGAGCAGTACTTC. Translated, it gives CASSYDLAGGSEQYF. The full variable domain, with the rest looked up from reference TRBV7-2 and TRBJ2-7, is GAGVSQSPSNKVTEKGKDVELRCDPISGHTALYWYRQSLGQGLEFLIYFQGNSAPDKSGLPSDRFSAERTGGSVSTLTIQRTQQEDSAVYLCASSYDLAGGSEQYFGPGTRLTVT.

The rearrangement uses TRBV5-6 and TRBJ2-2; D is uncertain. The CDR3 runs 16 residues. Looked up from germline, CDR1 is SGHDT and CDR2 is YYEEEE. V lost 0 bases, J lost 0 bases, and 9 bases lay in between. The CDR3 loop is CASSLVGSANTGELFF. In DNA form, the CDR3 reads TGTGCCAGCAGCTTGGTAGGCAGCGCGAACACCGGGGAGCTGTTTTTT.

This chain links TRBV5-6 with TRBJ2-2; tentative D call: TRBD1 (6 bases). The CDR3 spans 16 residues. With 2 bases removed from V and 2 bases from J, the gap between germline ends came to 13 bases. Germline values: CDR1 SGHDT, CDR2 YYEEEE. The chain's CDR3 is CASSFIGRGNTGELFF. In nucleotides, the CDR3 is TGTGCCAGCAGCTTCATCGGCAGGGGTAACACCGGGGAGCTGTTTTTT.

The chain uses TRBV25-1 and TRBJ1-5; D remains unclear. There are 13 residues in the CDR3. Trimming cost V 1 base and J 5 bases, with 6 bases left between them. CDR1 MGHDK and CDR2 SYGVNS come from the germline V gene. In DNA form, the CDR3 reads TGTGCCAGCAGTGAATCCGGGTATCAGCCCCAGCATTTT. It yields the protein CASSESGYQPQHF.

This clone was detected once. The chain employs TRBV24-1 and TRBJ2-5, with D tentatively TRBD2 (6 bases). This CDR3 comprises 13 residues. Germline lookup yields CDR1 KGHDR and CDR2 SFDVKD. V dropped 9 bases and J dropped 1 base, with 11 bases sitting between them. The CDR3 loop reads CATQEGLQETQYF. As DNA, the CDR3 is TGTGCCACCCAGGAGGGGCTCCAAGAGACCCAGTACTTC.

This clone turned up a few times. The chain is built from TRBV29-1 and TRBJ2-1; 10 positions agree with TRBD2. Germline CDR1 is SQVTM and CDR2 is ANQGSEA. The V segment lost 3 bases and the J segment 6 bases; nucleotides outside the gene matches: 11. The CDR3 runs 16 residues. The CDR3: CSVEGALAGDGNEQFF. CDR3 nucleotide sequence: TGCAGCGTTGAGGGGGCTCTAGCGGGAGATGGCAATGAGCAGTTCTTC.

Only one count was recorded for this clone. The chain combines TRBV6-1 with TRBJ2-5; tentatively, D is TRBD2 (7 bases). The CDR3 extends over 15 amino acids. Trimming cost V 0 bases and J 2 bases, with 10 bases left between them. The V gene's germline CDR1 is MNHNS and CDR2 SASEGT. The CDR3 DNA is TGTGCCAGCAGTGAAGCCGGGGGGCCTCAAGAGACCCAGTACTTC. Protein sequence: CASSEAGGPQETQYF.

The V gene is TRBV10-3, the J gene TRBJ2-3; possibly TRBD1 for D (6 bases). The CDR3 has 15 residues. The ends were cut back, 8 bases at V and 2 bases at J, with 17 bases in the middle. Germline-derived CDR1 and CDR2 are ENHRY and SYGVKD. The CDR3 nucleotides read TGTGCCATCCGACAGGAGGCAGGACCCACAGATACGCAGTATTTT. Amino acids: CAIRQEAGPTDTQYF.

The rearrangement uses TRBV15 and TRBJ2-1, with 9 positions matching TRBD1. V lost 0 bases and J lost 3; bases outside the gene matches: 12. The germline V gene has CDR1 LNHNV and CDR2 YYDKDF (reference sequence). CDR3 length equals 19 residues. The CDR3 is CATSRDWGPGQGRYNEQFF. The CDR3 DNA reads TGTGCCACCAGCAGAGATTGGGGACCCGGACAGGGGCGCTACAATGAGCAGTTCTTC.

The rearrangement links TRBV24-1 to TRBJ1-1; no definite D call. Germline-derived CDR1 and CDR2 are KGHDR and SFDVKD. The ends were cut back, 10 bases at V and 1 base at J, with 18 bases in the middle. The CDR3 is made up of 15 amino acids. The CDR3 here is CATGGRGLGNTEAFF. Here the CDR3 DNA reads TGTGCCACGGGAGGGCGCGGCTTGGGGAACACTGAAGCTTTCTTT.

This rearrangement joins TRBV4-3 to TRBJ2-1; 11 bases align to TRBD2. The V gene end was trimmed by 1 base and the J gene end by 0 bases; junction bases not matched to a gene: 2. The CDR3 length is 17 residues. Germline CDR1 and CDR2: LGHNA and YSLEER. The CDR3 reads CASSQGLAGYSYNEQFF. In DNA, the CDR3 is TGCGCCAGCAGCCAAGGACTAGCGGGATACTCCTACAATGAGCAGTTCTTC.

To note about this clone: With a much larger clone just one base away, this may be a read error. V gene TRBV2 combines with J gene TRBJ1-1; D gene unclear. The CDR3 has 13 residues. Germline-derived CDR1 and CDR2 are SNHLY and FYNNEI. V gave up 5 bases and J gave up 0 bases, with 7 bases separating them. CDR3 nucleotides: TGTGCCAGCAGTCCTTACATGAACACTGAAGCTTTCTTT. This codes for CASSPYMNTEAFF.

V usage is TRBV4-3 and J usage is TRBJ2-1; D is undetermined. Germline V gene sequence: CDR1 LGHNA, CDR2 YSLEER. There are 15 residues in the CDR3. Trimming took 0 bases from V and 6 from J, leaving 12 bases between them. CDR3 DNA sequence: TGCGCCAGCAGCCAAGATCTGGGCGCGTTCAATGAGCAGTTCTTC. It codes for CASSQDLGAFNEQFF.

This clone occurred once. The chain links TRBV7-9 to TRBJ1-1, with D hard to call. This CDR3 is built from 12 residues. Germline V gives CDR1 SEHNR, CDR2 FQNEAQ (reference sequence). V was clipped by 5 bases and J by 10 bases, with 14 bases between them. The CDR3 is CASSLPGSSAFF. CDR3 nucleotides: TGTGCCAGCAGCCTCCCGGGAAGTTCAGCTTTCTTT.

The CDR3 DNA sequence: TGTGCCAGCAGTGATTGGACAGTTGGAGATACGCAGTATTTT. Translation: CASSDWTVGDTQYF. This chain uses TRBV6-2 or TRBV6-3 with TRBJ2-3, with a possible D match to TRBD1 (6 bases). Germline CDR1 reads MNHEY; CDR2 reads SVGEGT. The CDR3 is 14 residues long. With 5 bases removed from V and 5 bases from J, the gap between germline ends came to 14 bases.

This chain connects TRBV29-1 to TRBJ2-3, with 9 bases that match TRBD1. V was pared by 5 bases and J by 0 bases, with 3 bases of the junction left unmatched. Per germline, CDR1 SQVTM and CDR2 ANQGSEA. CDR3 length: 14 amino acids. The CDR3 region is CSVLDRGSTDTQYF. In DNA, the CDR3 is TGCAGCGTTCTCGACAGGGGGAGCACAGATACGCAGTATTTT.

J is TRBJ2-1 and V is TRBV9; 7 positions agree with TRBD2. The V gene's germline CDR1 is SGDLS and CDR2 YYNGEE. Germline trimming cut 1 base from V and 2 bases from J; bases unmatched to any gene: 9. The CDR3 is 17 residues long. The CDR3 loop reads CASSVIRGGRTYNEQFF. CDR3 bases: TGTGCCAGCAGCGTAATTCGGGGCGGGAGAACCTACAATGAGCAGTTCTTC.

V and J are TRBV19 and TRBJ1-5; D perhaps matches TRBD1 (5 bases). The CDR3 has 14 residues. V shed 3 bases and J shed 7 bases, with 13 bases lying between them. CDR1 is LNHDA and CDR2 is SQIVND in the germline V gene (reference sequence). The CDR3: CASSIGGEWQPQHF. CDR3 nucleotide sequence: TGTGCCAGTAGTATCGGGGGGGAATGGCAGCCCCAGCATTTT.

For the CDR3, the DNA is TGTGCCAGCAGTTTGCAGGGGGGAGGCTATGGCTACACCTTC. This encodes CASSLQGGGYGYTF. V and J are TRBV6-5 and TRBJ1-2; 7 positions agree with TRBD1. CDR1 is MNHEY and CDR2 is SVGAGI in the germline V gene. V was clipped by 4 bases and J by 4 bases; unmatched bases: 6. CDR3 size: 14 residues.

The chain's CDR3 is CASTVAGAPKAKFF. CDR3 nucleotide sequence: TGTGCCAGCACGGTAGCGGGAGCCCCTAAAGCGAAGTTCTTC. The genes are TRBV28 and TRBJ2-1, with TRBD2 matching 9 bases. The CDR3 is made up of 14 amino acids. Trimming at V came to 7 bases and at J to 14 bases, leaving 15 bases not matched to a gene. Looked up from germline, CDR1 is MDHEN and CDR2 is SYDVKM.

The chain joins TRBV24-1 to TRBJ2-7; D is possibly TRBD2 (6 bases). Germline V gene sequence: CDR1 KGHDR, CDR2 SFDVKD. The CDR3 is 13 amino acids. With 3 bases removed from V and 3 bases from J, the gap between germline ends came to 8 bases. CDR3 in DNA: TGTGCCACCAGTGATAGCGGGTTCTACGAGCAGTACTTC. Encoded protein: CATSDSGFYEQYF.

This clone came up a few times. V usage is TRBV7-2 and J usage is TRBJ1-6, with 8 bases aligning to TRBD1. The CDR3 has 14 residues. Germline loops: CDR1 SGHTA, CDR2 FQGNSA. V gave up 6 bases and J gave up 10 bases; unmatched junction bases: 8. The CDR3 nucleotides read TGTGCCAGCAGTTCCGGACAGGGACGGTCACCCCTCCACTTT. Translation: CASSSGQGRSPLHF.

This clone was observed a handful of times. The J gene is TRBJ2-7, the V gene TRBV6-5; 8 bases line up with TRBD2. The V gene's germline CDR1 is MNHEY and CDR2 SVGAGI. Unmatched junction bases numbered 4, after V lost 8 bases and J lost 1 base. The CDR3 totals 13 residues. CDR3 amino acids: CASGLAESYEQYF. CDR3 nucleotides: TGTGCCAGCGGACTAGCAGAGTCCTACGAGCAGTACTTC.

The CDR3 nucleotides are TGTGCCAGCAGTCCCTCCGGAGAGACAGTCTATGGCTACACCTTC. This codes for CASSPSGETVYGYTF. V is TRBV25-1 and J is TRBJ1-2, with TRBD1 as a possible D gene (5 bases). The CDR3 consists of 15 residues. CDR1 is MGHDK, CDR2 SYGVNS, per germline. V shed 5 bases and J shed 4 bases, with 17 bases lying between them.

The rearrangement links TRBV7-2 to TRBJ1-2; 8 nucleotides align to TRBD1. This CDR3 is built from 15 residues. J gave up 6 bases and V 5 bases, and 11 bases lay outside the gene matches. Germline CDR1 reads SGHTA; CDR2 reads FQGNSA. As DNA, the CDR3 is TGTGCCAGCAGCCAACGGGCGGGACAGGCGAATGGCTACACCTTC. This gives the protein CASSQRAGQANGYTF.

In nucleotides, the CDR3 is TGTGCCAGCAGTGAAGGGAGACAGCCCCAGCATTTT. Protein: CASSEGRQPQHF. The genes are TRBV6-1 and TRBJ1-5, with unresolved D. There are 12 residues in the CDR3. In germline, CDR1 is MNHNS, CDR2 SASEGT. V was trimmed by 1 base and J by 7 bases, leaving 5 bases between them.

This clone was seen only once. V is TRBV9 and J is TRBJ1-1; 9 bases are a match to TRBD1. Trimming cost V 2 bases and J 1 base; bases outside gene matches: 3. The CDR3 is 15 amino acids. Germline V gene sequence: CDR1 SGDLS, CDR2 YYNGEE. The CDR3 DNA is TGTGCCAGCAGCGTCACGACAGGGGGGAACACTGAAGCTTTCTTT. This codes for CASSVTTGGNTEAFF.

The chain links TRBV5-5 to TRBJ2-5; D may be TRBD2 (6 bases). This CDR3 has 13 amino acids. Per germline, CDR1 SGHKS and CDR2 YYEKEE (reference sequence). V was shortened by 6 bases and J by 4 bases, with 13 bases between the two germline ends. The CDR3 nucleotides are TGTGCCAGCAATGTGGGAGGACGAGAGACCCAGTACTTC. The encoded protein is CASNVGGRETQYF.

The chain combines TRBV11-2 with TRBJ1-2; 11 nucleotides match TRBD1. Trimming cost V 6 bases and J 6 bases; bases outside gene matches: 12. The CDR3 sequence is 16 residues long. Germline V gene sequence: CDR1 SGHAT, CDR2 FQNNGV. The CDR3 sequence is CASSRTGTGGGNGYTF. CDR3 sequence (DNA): TGTGCCAGCAGTCGCACCGGGACAGGGGGAGGAAATGGCTACACCTTC. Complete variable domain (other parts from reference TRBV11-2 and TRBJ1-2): EAGVAQSPRYKIIEKRQSVAFWCNPISGHATLYWYQQILGQGPKLLIQFQNNGVVDDSQLPKDRFSAERLKGVDSTLKIQPAKLEDSAVYLCASSRTGTGGGNGYTFGSGTRLTVV.